The 21 T cell receptor beta chains listed next were all sequenced from one sample in a study of a mutant IDH1 vaccine in newly diagnosed glioma. The antigens these receptors bind are not known. Time point defined: week 5, during vaccination. A 20-mer mutant IDH1 peptide at 300 ug was injected subcutaneously with topical imiquimod. The table came from immunoSEQ multiplex PCR; TCRdb's copy has only in-frame clones and leaves some out. The sample lists about 56,000 clones; 80% to 90% were seen once. The sequenced sample was PBMCs, obtained from a glioma patient whose treatment included an IDH1 peptide vaccine. All receptors come from a woman aged 40 to 50 with glioma.

The chain uses TRBV18 and TRBJ2-7, with D maybe TRBD1 (6 bases). Trimming left V 3 bases short and J 6 bases short, with 15 bases between. The germline V gene has CDR1 KGHSH and CDR2 LQKENI. The CDR3 is 14 amino acids. CDR3 sequence: CASSPLLTGFEQYF. In DNA form, the CDR3 reads TGTGCCAGCTCACCCCTTCTTACAGGGTTCGAGCAGTACTTC.

The chain combines TRBV7-2 with TRBJ2-7, with 12 bases that match TRBD2. There are 19 residues in the CDR3. Germline V gene lookup returns CDR1 SGHTA and CDR2 FQGNSA. With V trimmed by 2 bases and J by 3 bases, 14 bases remained unmatched. CDR3 loop: CASSLRDTGLAGPFYEQYF. In nucleotides, the CDR3 is TGTGCCAGCAGCTTAAGGGACACCGGACTAGCGGGACCCTTCTACGAGCAGTACTTC.

The genes are TRBV19 and TRBJ2-2; weak D call: TRBD1 (5 bases). The CDR3 spans 14 residues. Germline V gene data show CDR1 as LNHDA and CDR2 as SQIVND (reference sequence). V shed 7 bases and J shed 8 bases, with 17 bases lying between them. CDR3 protein: CASIDQGQYGELFF. The CDR3 coding sequence is TGTGCCAGTATCGACCAGGGCCAGTATGGGGAGCTGTTTTTT.

This sequence joins TRBV13 and TRBJ1-1; 8 bases match TRBD1. The germline gives CDR1 PRHDT, CDR2 FYEKMQ (reference sequence). With 1 base clipped from V and 0 bases from J, the junction kept 7 bases outside the gene matches. The CDR3 totals 17 residues. The CDR3 loop reads CASSLVSRGLLNTEAFF. CDR3 DNA: TGTGCCAGCAGCTTAGTCTCCAGGGGGCTACTGAACACTGAAGCTTTCTTT.

The chain couples TRBV6-5 to TRBJ1-4; the D gene is possibly TRBD1 (5 bases). Germline V gives CDR1 MNHEY, CDR2 SVGAGI. The CDR3 has 15 amino acids. The V end lost 6 bases, the J end lost 0 bases, and 11 bases lay between the germline ends. Written as DNA, the CDR3 is TGTGCCAGCAGAAAAGACAGAGCAACTAATGAAAAACTGTTTTTT. It specifies CASRKDRATNEKLFF.

The chain uses TRBV30 and TRBJ2-7; no clear D. The length of the CDR3 is 14 residues. Trimming took 4 bases from V and 0 from J, leaving 13 bases between them. Germline lookup yields CDR1 GTSNPN and CDR2 SVGIG (reference sequence). The CDR3 DNA reads TGTGCCTGGAACCAGCTACGAGGCTCCTACGAGCAGTACTTC. Translation: CAWNQLRGSYEQYF.

The gene calls are TRBV15 and TRBJ2-2, with a weak D call TRBD2 (6 bases). There are 12 residues in the CDR3. Germline V CDR1 and CDR2: LNHNV, YYDKDF (reference sequence). Trimming removed 8 bases from V and 6 bases from J, with 10 bases in between. CDR3 bases: TGTGCCACCCGGCGGGACCCCGGGGAGCTGTTTTTT. Protein: CATRRDPGELFF.

The rearrangement uses TRBV30 and TRBJ1-2; TRBD1 is a possible D gene (5 bases). The germline CDR1 and CDR2 sequences are GTSNPN and SVGIG (reference sequence). CDR3 length: 12 amino acids. Trimming cost V 1 base and J 8 bases, with 11 bases left between them. DNA for the CDR3: TGTGCCTGGAGTGGGGGGTCGGAGGGCTACACCTTC. Encoded protein: CAWSGGSEGYTF.

The V gene is TRBV20-1, the J gene TRBJ2-5, with D possibly being TRBD1 (5 bases). Germline loops: CDR1 DFQATT, CDR2 SNEGSKA (reference sequence). This CDR3 contains 11 residues. Trimming removed 1 base at V and 10 bases at J, with 10 bases between. CDR3 residues: CSARALGDQYF. CDR3 in DNA: TGCAGTGCTAGAGCCCTAGGGGACCAGTACTTC.

The chain uses TRBV5-1 and TRBJ2-5; 8 nucleotides agree with TRBD1. CDR1 is SGHRS, CDR2 YFSETQ, per germline. The CDR3 is made up of 13 amino acids. V was clipped by 4 bases and J by 4 bases; unmatched bases: 3. The CDR3 DNA sequence: TGCGCCAGCAGCGTCACAGGGGGAGAGACCCAGTACTTC. Translation: CASSVTGGETQYF.

The chain couples TRBV5-4 to TRBJ1-2, with TRBD1 matching 7 bases. Germline V CDR1 and CDR2: SGHNT, YYREEE (reference sequence). J gave up 8 bases and V 0 bases, and 4 bases lay outside the gene matches. This CDR3 is 13 amino acids long. The CDR3 nucleotides are TGTGCCAGCAGCTTGGGACAGGGAGAAGGCTACACCTTC. Encoded protein: CASSLGQGEGYTF. Full variable domain (rest looked up from reference TRBV5-4 and TRBJ1-2): ETGVTQSPTHLIKTRGQQVTLRCSSQSGHNTVSWYQQALGQGPQFIFQYYREEENGRGNFPPRFSGLQFPNYSSELNVNALELDDSALYLCASSLGQGEGYTFGSGTRLTVV.

This chain joins TRBV29-1 and TRBJ2-1, with D perhaps given as TRBD1 or TRBD2 (6 bases each). Germline assignment: CDR1 SQVTM and CDR2 ANQGSEA. This CDR3 is 15 amino acids long. The V and J ends lost 1 base and 5 bases respectively, with 15 bases between them. The CDR3 sequence is CSVEGRGWDNNEQFF. CDR3 sequence (DNA): TGCAGCGTTGAAGGCCGGGGGTGGGACAACAATGAGCAGTTCTTC.

This clone has only a few counts. The chain combines TRBV14 with TRBJ2-5, with D hard to call. Between the trimmed V and J ends, which lost 2 bases and 5 bases, there was a span of 3 bases. Looked up from germline, CDR1 is SGHDN and CDR2 is FVKESK. CDR3 size: 11 residues. CDR3 sequence: CASSQWETQYF. The CDR3 bases are TGTGCCAGCAGCCAATGGGAGACCCAGTACTTC.

The J gene is TRBJ2-1, the V gene TRBV30; a possible D gene is TRBD2 (5 bases). CDR1 is GTSNPN, CDR2 SVGIG, per germline (reference sequence). With 5 bases removed from V and 7 bases from J, the gap between germline ends came to 9 bases. The CDR3 consists of 11 residues. CDR3 region: CAWAGVNEQFF. In DNA form, the CDR3 reads TGTGCCTGGGCGGGCGTAAATGAGCAGTTCTTC.

CDR3 region: CASSLIVAGRSYEQYF. The CDR3 nucleotides read TGTGCCAGCAGTTTAATTGTGGCAGGGCGGTCCTACGAGCAGTACTTC. The chain recombines TRBV27 with TRBJ2-7; perhaps TRBD1 as D (5 bases). This CDR3 is 16 amino acids long. V was cut by 2 bases and J by 1 base, with 15 bases left in between. In germline, CDR1 is MNHEY, CDR2 SMNVEV (reference sequence).

This sequence joins TRBV7-2 and TRBJ1-3; TRBD1 might be the D (6 bases). Trimming left V 1 base short and J 4 bases short, with 14 bases between. The length of the CDR3 is 16 residues. Germline CDR1 is SGHTA and CDR2 is FQGNSA. The CDR3 spells CASSLDGGARGNTIYF. The CDR3 nucleotides are TGTGCCAGCAGCTTAGATGGGGGCGCGAGGGGAAACACCATATATTTT.

The chain combines TRBV14 with TRBJ2-2; TRBD2 matches at 11 bases. Unmatched junction bases numbered 10, after V lost 1 base and J lost 6 bases. This CDR3 region has 18 residues. Germline V lookup: CDR1 SGHDN, CDR2 FVKESK. CDR3: CASSQVLLAGGVAGELFF. DNA for the CDR3: TGTGCCAGCAGCCAAGTTCTCCTAGCGGGAGGCGTCGCCGGGGAGCTGTTTTTT.

The V and J genes are TRBV13 and TRBJ1-5; D ambiguous. CDR1 and CDR2 (germline): PRHDT, FYEKMQ (reference sequence). Trimming removed 0 bases at V and 5 bases at J, with 11 bases between. This CDR3 is built from 15 residues. CDR3 sequence: CASSLGIQRHQPQHF. In DNA form, the CDR3 reads TGTGCCAGCAGCTTAGGAATACAGAGGCATCAGCCCCAGCATTTT. The entire variable domain, with the rest obtained from reference TRBV13 and TRBJ1-5, is as follows: AAGVIQSPRHLIKEKRETATLKCYPIPRHDTVYWYQQGPGQDPQFLISFYEKMQSDKGSIPDRFSAQQFSDYHSELNMSSLELGDSALYFCASSLGIQRHQPQHFGDGTRLSIL.

The genes are TRBV4-1 and TRBJ2-7; TRBD1 matches at 8 bases. Per germline, CDR1 MGHRA and CDR2 YSYEKL. The V and J ends lost 3 bases and 3 bases, in that order; junction bases with no gene match: 4. The CDR3 spans 14 residues. The CDR3: CASSQGDRSYEQYF. CDR3 DNA sequence: TGCGCCAGCAGCCAGGGGGACAGGAGCTACGAGCAGTACTTC.

This chain connects TRBV2 to TRBJ1-2; D is unresolved. The CDR3 has 11 amino acids. Germline V lookup: CDR1 SNHLY, CDR2 FYNNEI. V was clipped by 6 bases and J by 8 bases, with 10 bases between them. CDR3 protein: CASRGLGGYTF. The DNA for the CDR3 is TGTGCCAGCAGGGGCCTCGGGGGCTACACCTTC. Looking up the rest from reference TRBV2 and TRBJ1-2 gives the full variable domain: EPEVTQTPSHQVTQMGQEVILRCVPISNHLYFYWYRQILGQKVEFLVSFYNNEISEKSEIFDDQFSVERPDGSNFTLKIRSTKLEDSAMYFCASRGLGGYTFGSGTRLTVV.

V is TRBV19 and J is TRBJ1-5, with 8 bases aligning to TRBD1. The length of the CDR3 is 15 residues. The V segment lost 5 bases and the J segment 2 bases; nucleotides outside the gene matches: 5. CDR1 and CDR2 (germline): LNHDA, SQIVND (reference sequence). The CDR3 reads CASSSQGAGNQPQHF. As DNA, the CDR3 is TGTGCCAGTAGTTCTCAGGGGGCGGGCAATCAGCCCCAGCATTTT.